This T cell receptor beta chain stems from a study of T-cell reconstitution after alpha-beta-depleted transplantation in children. A TCRbeta library incorporating unique molecular identifiers was prepared. One entry per CDR3 protein results from TCRdb running MiXCR on the PCR reads. The profile shows roughly 590,000 distinct CDR3 sequences, roughly 15% of them singletons. This clonotype was counted ten times or more. The germline CDR1 and CDR2 sequences are SGHDT and YYEEEE. The V and J ends lost 5 bases and 3 bases, in that order; junction bases with no gene match: 7. The CDR3 spans 14 residues. Specimen: PBMCs from the stem cell graft donor, collected from the stem cell graft. This chain links TRBV5-6 with TRBJ2-7; 8 bases are shared with TRBD1. This receptor was obtained from a human donor who donated a stem cell graft to a child with acute myeloid leukemia. The chain's CDR3 is CASRYRQGLYEQYF. The CDR3 DNA follows: TGTGCCAGCAGGTATAGACAGGGGCTCTACGAGCAGTACTTC.